Reported below is one TCR beta chain. In the original workflow: By means of reference gene primer amplification, nucleated cell counts were estimated. The table came from immunoSEQ multiplex PCR; TCRdb's copy has only in-frame clones and leaves some out. V and J calls and clone size come straight from that table; D and trimming were deduced from the DNA. This table has 35,000 to 50,000 clones, more than 75% appearing once. The length of the CDR3 is 17 residues. The germline CDR1 and CDR2 sequences are PRHDT and FYEKMQ (reference sequence). V was pared by 2 bases and J by 3 bases, with 17 bases between. The record originates from a study of blood T cell repertoires in COVID-19. As for the study in general: Sites in the United States, Italy and Spain provided acute and convalescent COVID-19 samples. PBMCs, B-cell-depleted T cells, or T cells were the source of the cDNA or gDNA that made up the material.

The receptor's source is a man aged 65-85 years with active or convalescent COVID-19. Sequencing input: peripheral blood. V gene TRBV13 combines with J gene TRBJ1-3, with D maybe TRBD1 (5 bases). CDR3 sequence: CASSLPPGGASGNTIYF. The CDR3 nucleotides read TGTGCCAGCAGCTTACCTCCCGGCGGGGCTAGTGGAAACACCATATATTTT.